These 32 T cell receptor beta chains originate from one sample sequenced in a study of shared clonotypes between healthy human individuals. Clones were read by immunoSEQ multiplex PCR, and TCRdb kept only the in-frame ones, dropping some. The data hold 2 million to 2.5 million clones, with roughly 95% observed a single time. The material sequenced was naive CD4+ T cells sorted from blood. The subset denotes: CD45RA+ positively selected. The receptor set was obtained from a man aged 18 to 29 in good health.

The V call is TRBV7-9, the J call TRBJ2-1; TRBD1 matches at 11 bases. Unmatched junction bases numbered 3, after V lost 5 bases and J lost 3 bases. CDR1 is SEHNR, CDR2 FQNEAQ, per germline (reference sequence). This CDR3 has 15 residues. CDR3 in amino acids: CASSHGTGGYNEQFF. The DNA of the CDR3 is TGTGCCAGCAGCCACGGGACAGGGGGCTACAATGAGCAGTTCTTC.

The CDR3 spells CASSSSGGFPYEQYF. The DNA for the CDR3 is TGCGCCAGCAGTTCAAGCGGGGGATTCCCCTACGAGCAGTACTTC. The J gene is TRBJ2-7, the V gene TRBV5-1, with 8 bases identical to TRBD2. V lost 5 bases, J lost 2 bases, and 9 bases stayed unmatched. Germline CDR1 is SGHRS and CDR2 is YFSETQ. CDR3 length equals 15 residues.

This chain links TRBV5-1 with TRBJ2-7; TRBD1 might be the D (6 bases). Per germline, CDR1 SGHRS and CDR2 YFSETQ. This CDR3 has 14 amino acids. V was clipped by 1 base and J by 7 bases, with 15 bases between them. The CDR3 spells CASSLQGTGWEQYF. DNA of the CDR3: TGCGCCAGCAGCTTGCAGGGGACGGGCTGGGAGCAGTACTTC.

CDR3 residues: CASSPVGGRETQYF. DNA for the CDR3: TGTGCCAGCAGTCCGGTGGGGGGACGAGAGACCCAGTACTTC. V and J are TRBV28 and TRBJ2-5, with a tentative D call TRBD2 (6 bases). Germline CDR1 MDHEN, CDR2 SYDVKM. The V end lost 5 bases, the J end lost 4 bases, and 14 bases lay between the germline ends. This CDR3 is built from 14 residues.

The V and J genes are TRBV4-1 and TRBJ2-1; D call uncertain. The V gene's germline CDR1 is MGHRA and CDR2 YSYEKL. Trimming took off 0 bases at V and 5 bases at J, with 14 bases between the two ends. This CDR3 is built from 16 residues. CDR3 nucleotide sequence: TGCGCCAGCAGCCAAGAGGGTTCCCGGGCAGACAATGAGCAGTTCTTC. This gives the protein CASSQEGSRADNEQFF.

The chain has TRBV5-1 and TRBJ2-3, with no clear D. CDR1 is SGHRS and CDR2 is YFSETQ in the germline V gene. The CDR3 covers 14 residues. Trimming removed 5 bases at V and 2 bases at J, with 12 bases between. CDR3 amino acids: CASRVETLTDTQYF. The DNA of the CDR3 is TGCGCCAGCAGAGTCGAAACTCTCACAGATACGCAGTATTTT.

The chain employs TRBV29-1 and TRBJ1-1; D is undetermined. CDR3 size: 12 residues. V lost 6 bases to trimming and J lost 7 bases, with 15 bases between them. CDR1 is SQVTM and CDR2 is ANQGSEA in the germline V gene. The CDR3 here is CSVAVVGYEAFF. DNA of the CDR3: TGCAGCGTCGCGGTCGTCGGATATGAAGCTTTCTTT.

The chain uses TRBV7-9 and TRBJ2-3, with a tentative D call TRBD1 (5 bases). The germline V gene encodes CDR1 SEHNR and CDR2 FQNEAQ (reference sequence). The CDR3 is made up of 16 amino acids. The ends were cut back, 5 bases at V and 2 bases at J, with 17 bases in the middle. The DNA of the CDR3 is TGTGCCAGCAGCCCACCCGGACACCCTGACACAGATACGCAGTATTTT. Protein: CASSPPGHPDTDTQYF. The full variable domain, in which reference TRBV7-9 and TRBJ2-3 provide the parts outside the CDR3, is DTGVSQNPRHKITKRGQNVTFRCDPISEHNRLYWYRQTLGQGPEFLTYFQNEAQLEKSRLLSDRFSAERPKGSFSTLEIQRTEQGDSAMYLCASSPPGHPDTDTQYFGPGTRLTVL.

The chain links TRBV6-6 to TRBJ1-1; D perhaps matches TRBD1 (6 bases). Trimming shortened V by 0 bases and J by 3 bases, and 14 bases separated the two germline ends. The length of the CDR3 is 16 residues. The germline V gene encodes CDR1 MNHNY and CDR2 SVGAGI (reference sequence). The CDR3 is CASSYSARGGDTEAFF. CDR3 sequence (DNA): TGTGCCAGCAGTTACTCGGCCAGGGGCGGGGACACTGAAGCTTTCTTT.

This chain uses TRBV28 with TRBJ2-1, with TRBD1 matching 7 bases. Germline trimming cut 6 bases from V and 8 bases from J; bases unmatched to any gene: 7. The CDR3 spans 13 residues. CDR1 and CDR2 (germline): MDHEN, SYDVKM. CDR3 in DNA: TGTGCCAGCAGACGAGGGACAGTGGATGAGCAGTTCTTC. Protein: CASRRGTVDEQFF.

CDR3 DNA: TGTGCCAGCAGCTCAGGACTAGAGAACACTGAAGCTTTCTTT. Translated: CASSSGLENTEAFF. This rearrangement joins TRBV9 to TRBJ1-1; D is unresolved. The CDR3 is 14 residues long. Germline CDR1 and CDR2: SGDLS and YYNGEE. Trimming left V 4 bases short and J 1 base short, with 11 bases between.

The rearrangement joins TRBV9 to TRBJ2-7; 9 bases are a match to TRBD2. The CDR3 contains 17 residues. Germline CDR1 is SGDLS and CDR2 is YYNGEE. V lost 0 bases to trimming and J lost 3 bases; unmatched junction nucleotides: 10. In nucleotides, the CDR3 is TGTGCCAGCAGCGTAGATCCTGCGGGAGGGTCGCGCTACGAGCAGTACTTC. Translated, it gives CASSVDPAGGSRYEQYF.

The genes are TRBV6-1 and TRBJ1-1; TRBD1 matches at 8 bases. The junction had 9 bases not matched to a gene; V was cut back by 2 bases and J by 7 bases. CDR3 length equals 15 residues. CDR1 is MNHNS and CDR2 is SASEGT in the germline V gene. CDR3 sequence reads: CASSERRTGKVEAFF. As DNA, the CDR3 is TGTGCCAGCAGTGAACGAAGGACAGGGAAGGTTGAAGCTTTCTTT.

This sequence joins TRBV6-1 and TRBJ1-3, with D perhaps matching TRBD1 (5 bases). Trimming removed 2 bases from V and 9 bases from J, with 20 bases in between. CDR1 is MNHNS, CDR2 SASEGT, per germline. The CDR3 runs 16 residues. The CDR3 reads CASSETLGGLRATIYF. In nucleotides, the CDR3 is TGTGCCAGCAGTGAAACTTTGGGGGGACTGCGCGCCACCATATATTTT.

The CDR3 loop reads CASSLGLALTYEQYF. The CDR3, as DNA: TGTGCCAGCAGCTTAGGGTTAGCGTTAACCTACGAGCAGTACTTC. The chain recombines TRBV11-2 with TRBJ2-7, with D possibly matching TRBD2 (5 bases). The V gene lost 1 base and the J gene lost 2 bases, with 12 bases spanning the gap. Germline CDR1 reads SGHAT; CDR2 reads FQNNGV. This CDR3 comprises 15 residues.

A remark on this clone: The sample has other DNA sequences that encode this CDR3 too. The rearrangement links TRBV4-1 to TRBJ1-3, with a possible D match to TRBD1 (5 bases). This CDR3 has 15 residues. In germline, CDR1 is MGHRA, CDR2 YSYEKL. V lost 4 bases to trimming and J lost 4 bases, with 14 bases between them. Here the CDR3 DNA reads TGCGCCAGCAGCCGAGAGCGGGGGTCGGGAAACACCATATATTTT. It specifies CASSRERGSGNTIYF.

The chain recombines TRBV30 with TRBJ2-7, with D uncertain. CDR3 size: 12 residues. V was trimmed by 2 bases and J by 8 bases, leaving 13 bases between them. Germline V CDR1 and CDR2: GTSNPN, SVGIG (reference sequence). The CDR3 nucleotides are TGTGCCTGGAGTCCTCCCTTACAGCAGCAGTACTTC. Its protein product is CAWSPPLQQQYF.

The chain has TRBV5-8 and TRBJ2-7; TRBD1 might be the D (6 bases). This CDR3 has 15 amino acids. The V and J ends lost 4 bases and 4 bases respectively, with 18 bases between them. Germline V gene data show CDR1 as SGHTS and CDR2 as YDEGEE. The CDR3 region has the DNA TGTGCCAGCAGCCCCAGCCGAGACAGGCCATACGAGCAGTACTTC. This gives the protein CASSPSRDRPYEQYF.

This chain joins TRBV18 and TRBJ2-1, with TRBD1 matching 7 bases. Germline loops: CDR1 KGHSH, CDR2 LQKENI. There are 15 residues in the CDR3. After removal of 0 bases from V and 7 bases from J, the junction contained 6 bases not matched to a gene. The CDR3 loop is CASSPPNRGGNEQFF. The CDR3 DNA reads TGTGCCAGCTCACCACCGAACAGGGGTGGAAATGAGCAGTTCTTC.

The chain carries TRBV28 and TRBJ2-1, with D possibly TRBD2 on 5 matching bases. V gave up 7 bases and J gave up 0 bases, with 10 bases separating them. Germline loops: CDR1 MDHEN, CDR2 SYDVKM. The CDR3 is made up of 14 amino acids. CDR3 nucleotides: TGTGCCAGCATCCCCACTAGCTCCTACAATGAGCAGTTCTTC. Translated: CASIPTSSYNEQFF.

The chain has TRBV5-4 and TRBJ2-7; 9 nucleotides align to TRBD2. Germline loops: CDR1 SGHNT, CDR2 YYREEE (reference sequence). V shed 0 bases and J 0 bases; nucleotides not matched to a gene: 1. The CDR3 sequence is 15 residues long. The CDR3 reads CASSLGLAASYEQYF. The CDR3 region has the DNA TGTGCCAGCAGCTTGGGACTAGCGGCCTCCTACGAGCAGTACTTC.

As concerns this clone: Other DNA sequences within the sample encode an identical CDR3. V gene TRBV27 combines with J gene TRBJ2-1; D is undetermined. The CDR3 has 15 residues. Deletions cut 3 bases from V and 0 bases from J, with 9 bases between. Germline V CDR1 and CDR2: MNHEY, SMNVEV (reference sequence). The CDR3 region is CASSLGGSSYNEQFF. For the CDR3, the DNA is TGTGCCAGCAGTTTGGGCGGCAGCTCCTACAATGAGCAGTTCTTC.

On this clone itself: The CDR3 carries no conserved terminal phenylalanine or tryptophan, so it likely arises from a read error. The rearrangement joins TRBV25-1 to TRBJ2-7, with 8 bases aligning to TRBD2. The CDR3 totals 12 residues. Germline V CDR1 and CDR2: MGHDK, SYGVNS. This CDR3 is CAAGTRGDEQYL. The CDR3 region has the DNA TGTGCGGCGGGGACTAGAGGTGACGAGCAGTACCTC.

On this clone: Other nucleotide sequences from this sample produce the same CDR3. The genes are TRBV7-9 and TRBJ2-3; TRBD2 agrees at 7 bases. CDR3 length: 15 amino acids. V dropped 2 bases and J dropped 0; count of bases not matched to a gene: 2. CDR1 is SEHNR and CDR2 is FQNEAQ in the germline V gene (reference sequence). The CDR3 DNA reads as TGTGCCAGCAGCTTATTAGCGGGTAGCACAGATACGCAGTATTTT. Encoded protein: CASSLLAGSTDTQYF.

The chain joins TRBV27 to TRBJ1-5; 12 nucleotides align to TRBD1. Germline V gives CDR1 MNHEY, CDR2 SMNVEV (reference sequence). The CDR3 extends over 20 amino acids. V dropped 0 bases and J dropped 4; count of bases not matched to a gene: 13. The chain's CDR3 is CASSLSSEPGQGAWNQPQHF. CDR3 bases: TGTGCCAGCAGTTTATCTTCGGAACCGGGACAGGGGGCCTGGAATCAGCCCCAGCATTTT.

The V gene is TRBV7-9, the J gene TRBJ1-2; TRBD1 agrees at 9 bases. Losses at the gene ends were 5 bases for V and 8 bases for J; bases not matched to a gene: 12. Per germline, CDR1 SEHNR and CDR2 FQNEAQ (reference sequence). This CDR3 is 15 amino acids long. CDR3 sequence: CASSLLQGAEGGYTF. The CDR3 coding sequence is TGTGCCAGCAGCCTACTACAGGGGGCAGAAGGGGGCTACACCTTC.

This clone has more than one count but fewer than ten. The genes are TRBV5-5 and TRBJ1-3; D gene uncertain. The V gene lost 2 bases and the J gene lost 2 bases, with 17 bases spanning the gap. CDR3 length equals 17 residues. Germline CDR1 reads SGHKS; CDR2 reads YYEKEE (reference sequence). CDR3 in DNA: TGTGCCAGCAGCTTCTACGCTGAGGTCTGGCCTGGAAACACCATATATTTT. Protein product: CASSFYAEVWPGNTIYF.

This clone came up once. Other DNA sequences in the same sample also yield this CDR3. The rearrangement links TRBV5-1 to TRBJ2-5; TRBD2 matches 7 bases. This CDR3 contains 14 residues. Looked up from germline, CDR1 is SGHRS and CDR2 is YFSETQ. V gave up 0 bases and J gave up 5 bases; unmatched junction bases: 4. The CDR3 DNA is TGCGCCAGCAGCTTGGTGGGAGGGCGGGAGACCCAGTACTTC. Its protein is CASSLVGGRETQYF.

This chain links TRBV5-6 with TRBJ1-5; the match to TRBD1 covers 11 bases. The germline V gene encodes CDR1 SGHDT and CDR2 YYEEEE. There are 16 residues in the CDR3. V trimming: 4 bases; J trimming: 0 bases; junction bases outside the gene matches: 3. CDR3 DNA: TGTGCCAGCAGCAAAGGACAGGGGGCTAGCAATCAGCCCCAGCATTTT. It yields the protein CASSKGQGASNQPQHF.

This rearrangement joins TRBV5-1 to TRBJ2-2, with no clear D. The ends were cut back, 0 bases at V and 1 base at J, with 7 bases in the middle. This CDR3 comprises 15 residues. Germline-derived CDR1 and CDR2 are SGHRS and YFSETQ. CDR3 nucleotides: TGCGCCAGCAGCTTGGCCGTCGGGAACACCGGGGAGCTGTTTTTT. It specifies CASSLAVGNTGELFF.

Worth noting for this clone: Other DNA sequences in the same sample also yield this CDR3. V is TRBV2 and J is TRBJ1-1; the D is unclear. CDR3 length equals 14 residues. Trimming left V 2 bases short and J 1 base short, with 8 bases between. Germline CDR1 and CDR2: SNHLY and FYNNEI. The CDR3 region has the DNA TGTGCCAGCAGTGAACTTGCAGGGAACACTGAAGCTTTCTTT. It translates to CASSELAGNTEAFF.

Regarding this clone: Additional DNA sequences in this sample encode the identical CDR3. The gene calls are TRBV5-1 and TRBJ2-2, with D unclear. Germline CDR1 is SGHRS and CDR2 is YFSETQ. The CDR3 consists of 13 residues. V was pared by 0 bases and J by 3 bases, with 3 bases between. The CDR3 coding sequence is TGCGCCAGCAGCTTGGGTTACACCGGGGAGCTGTTTTTT. This sequence encodes CASSLGYTGELFF.